This TCR beta chain was sequenced during a study of cytomegalovirus exposure and HLA in healthy donors. General study results and limits: The presence/absence work took it that sequencing depth was about the same across donors. As a later analysis revealed, the rate of TCR association differed by HLA locus, with DRB1 most and HLA-C fewest. According to an earlier analysis, most TCR beta V segments yielded productive rearrangements about 87% or about 30% of the time.

PCR was performed using 60 Vbeta and 13 Jbeta primers. Some clones are missing from TCRdb's copy, which holds only in-frame ones; the method was immunoSEQ multiplex PCR. The table records 160,000 or so clones, roughly 83% of them present only once. Comments on this clone: Antigen specificity is unknown.

This sequence originates from a woman aged 18 to 35 in good health and CMV-seronegative. Sequenced sample: PBMCs.

The CDR3 bases are TGTGCCAGCAGGCCGGGACAGGGGGCAGATACGCAGTATTTT. Translation gives CASRPGQGADTQYF. J is TRBJ2-3 and V is TRBV6-5, with 11 bases aligning to TRBD1. Germline V gives CDR1 MNHEY, CDR2 SVGAGI. The CDR3 totals 14 residues. The J segment lost 4 bases and the V segment lost 6 bases, leaving 3 bases of the junction unmatched.